Listed here is a single T cell receptor beta chain. How the authors handled the data: The assay estimated nucleated cells by amplifying reference gene primers. Generated by immunoSEQ multiplex PCR, the TCRdb table keeps only in-frame clones and is missing some. V, J and clone size were drawn from that table, and D and trimming were deduced from the DNA. Among over 45,000 clones listed, around 84% were seen once. This record belongs to a study of blood T cell repertoires in COVID-19. Overall study context: Samples representing acute and convalescent COVID-19 were sourced from the United States, Italy and Spain.

Germline CDR1 reads SGHRS; CDR2 reads YFSETQ. V dropped 4 bases and J dropped 2 bases, with 15 bases sitting between them. The CDR3 length is 15 residues. V is TRBV5-1 and J is TRBJ2-5; possibly TRBD1 for D (5 bases). The receptor was isolated from a man aged 45-65 years with active COVID-19. Sequences were obtained from peripheral blood. Written as DNA, the CDR3 is TGCGCCAGCAGCCAAAGTCCTACAGGACAAGAGACCCAGTACTTC. It yields the protein CASSQSPTGQETQYF.